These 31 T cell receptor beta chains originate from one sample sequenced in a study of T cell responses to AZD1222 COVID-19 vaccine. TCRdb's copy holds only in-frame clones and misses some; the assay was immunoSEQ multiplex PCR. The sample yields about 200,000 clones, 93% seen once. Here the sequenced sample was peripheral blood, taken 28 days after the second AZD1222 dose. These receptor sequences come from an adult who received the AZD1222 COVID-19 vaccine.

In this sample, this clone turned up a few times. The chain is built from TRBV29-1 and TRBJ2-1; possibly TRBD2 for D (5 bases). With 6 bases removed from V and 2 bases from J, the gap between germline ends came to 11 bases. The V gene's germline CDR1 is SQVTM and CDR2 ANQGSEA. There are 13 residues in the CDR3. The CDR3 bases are TGCAGCGTCAACGGGGATGCCTACAATGAGCAGTTCTTC. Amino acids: CSVNGDAYNEQFF.

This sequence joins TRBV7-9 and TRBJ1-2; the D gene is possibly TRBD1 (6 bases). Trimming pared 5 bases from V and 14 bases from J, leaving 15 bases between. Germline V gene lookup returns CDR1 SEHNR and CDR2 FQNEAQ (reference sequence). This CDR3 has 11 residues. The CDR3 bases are TGTGCCAGCAGCAGATTAGGGGGAGCAACCTTC. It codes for CASSRLGGATF.

CDR3 DNA: TGTGCCAGCACACCCAGAACAGCTATCTCAGGCTACACCTTC. Encoded protein: CASTPRTAISGYTF. V gene TRBV6-5 combines with J gene TRBJ1-2, with unresolved D. This CDR3 region has 14 residues. Germline loops: CDR1 MNHEY, CDR2 SVGAGI. V was clipped by 7 bases and J by 8 bases, with 20 bases between them.

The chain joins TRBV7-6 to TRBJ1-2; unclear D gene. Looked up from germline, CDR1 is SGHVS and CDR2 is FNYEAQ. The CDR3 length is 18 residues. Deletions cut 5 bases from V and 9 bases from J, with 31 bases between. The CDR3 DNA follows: TGTGCCAGCAGCCCCTTCGGAGGTACCTCCTCCTATTTGGAACGCTACACCTTC. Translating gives CASSPFGGTSSYLERYTF.

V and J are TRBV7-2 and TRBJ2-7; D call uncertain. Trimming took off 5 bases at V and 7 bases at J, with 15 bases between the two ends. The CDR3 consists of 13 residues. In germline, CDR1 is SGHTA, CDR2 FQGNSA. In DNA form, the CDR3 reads TGTGCCAGCAGCCTCGGAGCCTCACGGGAGCAGTACTTC. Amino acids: CASSLGASREQYF.

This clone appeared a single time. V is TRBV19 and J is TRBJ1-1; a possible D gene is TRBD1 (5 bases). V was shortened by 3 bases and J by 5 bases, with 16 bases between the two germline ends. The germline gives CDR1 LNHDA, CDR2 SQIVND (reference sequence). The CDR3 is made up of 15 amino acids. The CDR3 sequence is CASSIGTGVVTEAFF. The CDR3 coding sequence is TGTGCCAGTAGTATTGGTACGGGGGTAGTAACTGAAGCTTTCTTT.

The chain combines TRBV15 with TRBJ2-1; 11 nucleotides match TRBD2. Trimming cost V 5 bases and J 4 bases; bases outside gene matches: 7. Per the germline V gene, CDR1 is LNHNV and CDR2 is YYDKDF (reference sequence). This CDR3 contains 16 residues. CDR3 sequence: CATSPEVAGGYNEQFF. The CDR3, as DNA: TGTGCCACCAGCCCCGAAGTAGCGGGGGGGTACAATGAGCAGTTCTTC.

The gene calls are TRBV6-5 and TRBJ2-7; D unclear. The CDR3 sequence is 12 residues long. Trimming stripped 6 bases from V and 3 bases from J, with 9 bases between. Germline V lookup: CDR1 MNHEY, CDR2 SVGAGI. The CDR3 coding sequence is TGTGCCAGCAGATCGGACGGCTACGAGCAGTACTTC. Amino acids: CASRSDGYEQYF.

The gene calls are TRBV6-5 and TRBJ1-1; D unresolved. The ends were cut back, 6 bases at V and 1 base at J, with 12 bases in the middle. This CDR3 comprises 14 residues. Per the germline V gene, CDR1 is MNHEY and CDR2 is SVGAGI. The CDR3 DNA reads TGTGCCAGCAGACCACCCCAACCGAACACTGAAGCTTTCTTT. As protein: CASRPPQPNTEAFF.

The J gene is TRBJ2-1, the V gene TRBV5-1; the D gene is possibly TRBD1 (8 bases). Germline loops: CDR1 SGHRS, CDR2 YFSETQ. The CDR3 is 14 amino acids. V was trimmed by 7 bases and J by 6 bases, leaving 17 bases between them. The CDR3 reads CASQPGGTGNEQFF. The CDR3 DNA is TGCGCCAGCCAACCCGGGGGGACAGGCAATGAGCAGTTCTTC.

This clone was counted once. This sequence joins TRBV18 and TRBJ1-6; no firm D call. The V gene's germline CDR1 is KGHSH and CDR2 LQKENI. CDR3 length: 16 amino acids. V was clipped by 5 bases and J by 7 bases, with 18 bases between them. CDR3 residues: CASSDVLRALNSPLHF. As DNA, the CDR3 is TGTGCCAGCTCAGATGTCCTCCGGGCCCTAAATTCACCCCTCCACTTT.

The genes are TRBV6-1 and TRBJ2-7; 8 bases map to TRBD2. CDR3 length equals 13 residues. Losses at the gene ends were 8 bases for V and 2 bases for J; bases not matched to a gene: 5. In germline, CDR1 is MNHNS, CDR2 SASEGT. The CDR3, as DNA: TGTGCCAGCGGAACTAGCGGAACCTACGAGCAGTACTTC. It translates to CASGTSGTYEQYF.

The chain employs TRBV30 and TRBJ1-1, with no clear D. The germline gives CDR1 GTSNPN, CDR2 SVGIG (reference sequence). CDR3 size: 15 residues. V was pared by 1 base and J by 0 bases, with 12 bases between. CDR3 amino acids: CAWSANLRMNTEAFF. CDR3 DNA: TGTGCCTGGAGTGCTAACCTCAGGATGAACACTGAAGCTTTCTTT.

The CDR3 sequence is CASSGDRDSPLHF. The CDR3 nucleotides are TGTGCCAGCAGCGGCGACAGGGATTCACCCCTCCACTTT. The J gene is TRBJ1-6, the V gene TRBV9; 7 nucleotides line up with TRBD1. The CDR3 runs to 13 residues. The germline V gene has CDR1 SGDLS and CDR2 YYNGEE. The trim removed 3 bases at V and 8 bases at J, leaving 2 bases unmatched. Supplemented by reference TRBV9 and TRBJ1-6, the full variable domain reads DSGVTQTPKHLITATGQRVTLRCSPRSGDLSVYWYQQSLDQGLQFLIQYYNGEERAKGNILERFSAQQFPDLHSELNLSSLELGDSALYFCASSGDRDSPLHFGNGTRLTVT.

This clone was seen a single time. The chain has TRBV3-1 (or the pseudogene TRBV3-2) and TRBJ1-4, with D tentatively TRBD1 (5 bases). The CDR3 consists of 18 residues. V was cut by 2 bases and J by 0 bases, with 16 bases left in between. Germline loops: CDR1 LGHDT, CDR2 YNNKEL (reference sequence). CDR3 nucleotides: TGTGCCAGCAGCCAACATGGGGGTGCGAGGGCAACTAATGAAAAACTGTTTTTT. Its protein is CASSQHGGARATNEKLFF.

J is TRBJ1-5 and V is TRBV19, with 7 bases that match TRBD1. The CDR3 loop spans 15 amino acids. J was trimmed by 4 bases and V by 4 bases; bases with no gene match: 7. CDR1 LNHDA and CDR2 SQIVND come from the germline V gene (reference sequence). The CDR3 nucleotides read TGTGCCAGTAGTACCCGGGACAGAAGAAATCAGCCCCAGCATTTT. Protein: CASSTRDRRNQPQHF.

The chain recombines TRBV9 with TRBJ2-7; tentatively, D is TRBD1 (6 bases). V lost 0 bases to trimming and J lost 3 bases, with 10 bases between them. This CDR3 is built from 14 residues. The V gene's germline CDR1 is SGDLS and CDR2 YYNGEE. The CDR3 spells CASSVGQDLYEQYF. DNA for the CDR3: TGTGCCAGCAGCGTAGGACAGGACCTCTACGAGCAGTACTTC. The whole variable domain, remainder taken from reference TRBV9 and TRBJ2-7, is DSGVTQTPKHLITATGQRVTLRCSPRSGDLSVYWYQQSLDQGLQFLIQYYNGEERAKGNILERFSAQQFPDLHSELNLSSLELGDSALYFCASSVGQDLYEQYFGPGTRLTVT.

CDR3: CASTAGGGYTF. The CDR3 bases are TGTGCCAGCACCGCCGGGGGGGGCTACACCTTC. The chain recombines TRBV28 with TRBJ1-2; D may be TRBD1 (5 bases). Germline V gives CDR1 MDHEN, CDR2 SYDVKM. V was clipped by 7 bases and J by 8 bases, with 11 bases between them. This CDR3 is 11 amino acids long.

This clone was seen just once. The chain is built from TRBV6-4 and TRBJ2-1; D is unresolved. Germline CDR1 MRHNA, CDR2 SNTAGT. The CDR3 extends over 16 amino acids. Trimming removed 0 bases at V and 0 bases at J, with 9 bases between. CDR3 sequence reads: CASSDSGTSSYNEQFF. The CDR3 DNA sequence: TGTGCCAGCAGTGACTCAGGCACCAGCTCCTACAATGAGCAGTTCTTC.

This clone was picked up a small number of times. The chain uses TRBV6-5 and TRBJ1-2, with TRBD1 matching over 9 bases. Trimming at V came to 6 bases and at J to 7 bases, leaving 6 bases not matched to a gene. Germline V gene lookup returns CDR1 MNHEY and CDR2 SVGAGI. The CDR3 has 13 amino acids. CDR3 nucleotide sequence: TGTGCCAGCAGCCGACGGACAGGGGCTGGCTACACCTTC. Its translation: CASSRRTGAGYTF.

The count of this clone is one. The CDR3, as DNA: TGTGCCAGCAGATTACACGGACCATCCTACGAGCAGTACTTC. It codes for CASRLHGPSYEQYF. The rearrangement uses TRBV6-5 and TRBJ2-7; no firm D call. CDR3 length: 14 amino acids. Germline V gene lookup returns CDR1 MNHEY and CDR2 SVGAGI. The V gene lost 6 bases and the J gene lost 1 base, with 13 bases spanning the gap.

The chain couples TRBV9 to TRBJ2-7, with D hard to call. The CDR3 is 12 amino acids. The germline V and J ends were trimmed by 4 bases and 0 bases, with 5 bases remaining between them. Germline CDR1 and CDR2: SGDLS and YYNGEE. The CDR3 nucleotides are TGTGCCAGCAGCATTGCCTCCTACGAGCAGTACTTC. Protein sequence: CASSIASYEQYF. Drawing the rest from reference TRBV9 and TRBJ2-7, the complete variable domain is DSGVTQTPKHLITATGQRVTLRCSPRSGDLSVYWYQQSLDQGLQFLIQYYNGEERAKGNILERFSAQQFPDLHSELNLSSLELGDSALYFCASSIASYEQYFGPGTRLTVT.

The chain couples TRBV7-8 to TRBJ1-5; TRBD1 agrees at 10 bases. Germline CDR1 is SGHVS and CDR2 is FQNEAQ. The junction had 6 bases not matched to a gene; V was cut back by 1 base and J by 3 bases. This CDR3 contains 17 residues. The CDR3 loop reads CASSLDRTGGLNQPQHF. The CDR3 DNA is TGTGCCAGCAGCTTAGATAGGACAGGGGGTCTCAATCAGCCCCAGCATTTT. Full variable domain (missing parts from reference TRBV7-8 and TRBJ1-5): GAGVSQSPRYKVAKRGQDVALRCDPISGHVSLFWYQQALGQGPEFLTYFQNEAQLDKSGLPSDRFFAERPEGSVSTLKIQRTQQEDSAVYLCASSLDRTGGLNQPQHFGDGTRLSIL.

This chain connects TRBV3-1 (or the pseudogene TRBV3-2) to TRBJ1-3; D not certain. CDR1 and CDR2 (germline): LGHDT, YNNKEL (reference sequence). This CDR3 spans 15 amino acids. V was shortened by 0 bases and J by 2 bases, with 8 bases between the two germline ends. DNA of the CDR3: TGTGCCAGCAGCCAAGAAATTGTGGCTGGAAACACCATATATTTT. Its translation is CASSQEIVAGNTIYF.

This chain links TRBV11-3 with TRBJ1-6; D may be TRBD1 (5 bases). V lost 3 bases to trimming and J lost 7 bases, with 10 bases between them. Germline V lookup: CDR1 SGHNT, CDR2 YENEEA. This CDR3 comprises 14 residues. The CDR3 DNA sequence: TGTGCCAGCAGCTTGGCGGGGCAAAATTCACCCCTCCACTTT. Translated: CASSLAGQNSPLHF.

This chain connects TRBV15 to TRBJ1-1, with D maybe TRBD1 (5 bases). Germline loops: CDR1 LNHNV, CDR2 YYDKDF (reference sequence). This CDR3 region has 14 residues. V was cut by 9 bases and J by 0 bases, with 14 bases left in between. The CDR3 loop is CATLGDYMNTEAFF. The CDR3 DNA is TGTGCCACATTAGGGGACTACATGAACACTGAAGCTTTCTTT.

In DNA, the CDR3 is TGTGCCAGCAGTGAGGGTTGGTTACCTAATGAAAAACTGTTTTTT. Translation gives CASSEGWLPNEKLFF. The V call is TRBV25-1, the J call TRBJ1-4; D unresolved. V lost 3 bases and J 3 bases, leaving 11 bases between the germline ends. Germline V gene lookup returns CDR1 MGHDK and CDR2 SYGVNS. This CDR3 has 15 residues. The full variable domain, its missing parts supplied by reference TRBV25-1 and TRBJ1-4, is EADIYQTPRYLVIGTGKKITLECSQTMGHDKMYWYQQDPGMELHLIHYSYGVNSTEKGDLSSESTVSRIRTEHFPLTLESARPSHTSQYLCASSEGWLPNEKLFFGSGTQLSVL.

CDR3 DNA sequence: TGCGCCAGCAGCTTGATGGACAGGGTCTATGGCTACACCTTC. Translation gives CASSLMDRVYGYTF. This chain connects TRBV5-1 to TRBJ1-2; 8 positions match TRBD1. Germline loops: CDR1 SGHRS, CDR2 YFSETQ. This CDR3 has 14 residues. V gave up 1 base and J gave up 4 bases; unmatched junction bases: 3. Combining the CDR3 with reference TRBV5-1 and TRBJ1-2 gives the whole variable domain KAGVTQTPRYLIKTRGQQVTLSCSPISGHRSVSWYQQTPGQGLQFLFEYFSETQRNKGNFPGRFSGRQFSNSRSEMNVSTLELGDSALYLCASSLMDRVYGYTFGSGTRLTVV.

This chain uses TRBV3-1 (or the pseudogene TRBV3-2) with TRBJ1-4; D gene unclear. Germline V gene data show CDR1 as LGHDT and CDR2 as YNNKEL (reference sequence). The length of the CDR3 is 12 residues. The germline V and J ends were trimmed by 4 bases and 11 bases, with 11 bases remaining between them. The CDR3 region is CASSPDDSKLFF. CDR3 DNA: TGTGCCAGCAGCCCTGATGATAGTAAACTGTTTTTT.

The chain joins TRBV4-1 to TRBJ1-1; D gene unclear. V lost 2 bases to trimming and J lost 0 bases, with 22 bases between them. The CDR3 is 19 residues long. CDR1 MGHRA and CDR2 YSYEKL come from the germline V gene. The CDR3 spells CASSQPYQDEGIMNTEAFF. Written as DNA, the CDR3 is TGCGCCAGCAGCCAACCCTATCAAGATGAAGGGATCATGAACACTGAAGCTTTCTTT.

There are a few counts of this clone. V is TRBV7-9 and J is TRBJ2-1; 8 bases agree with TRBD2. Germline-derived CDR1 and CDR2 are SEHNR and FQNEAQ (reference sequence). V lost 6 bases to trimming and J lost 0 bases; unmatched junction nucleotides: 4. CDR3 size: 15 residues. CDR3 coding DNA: TGTGCCAGCAGGACCGGGACTAGCTCCTACAATGAGCAGTTCTTC. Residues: CASRTGTSSYNEQFF.